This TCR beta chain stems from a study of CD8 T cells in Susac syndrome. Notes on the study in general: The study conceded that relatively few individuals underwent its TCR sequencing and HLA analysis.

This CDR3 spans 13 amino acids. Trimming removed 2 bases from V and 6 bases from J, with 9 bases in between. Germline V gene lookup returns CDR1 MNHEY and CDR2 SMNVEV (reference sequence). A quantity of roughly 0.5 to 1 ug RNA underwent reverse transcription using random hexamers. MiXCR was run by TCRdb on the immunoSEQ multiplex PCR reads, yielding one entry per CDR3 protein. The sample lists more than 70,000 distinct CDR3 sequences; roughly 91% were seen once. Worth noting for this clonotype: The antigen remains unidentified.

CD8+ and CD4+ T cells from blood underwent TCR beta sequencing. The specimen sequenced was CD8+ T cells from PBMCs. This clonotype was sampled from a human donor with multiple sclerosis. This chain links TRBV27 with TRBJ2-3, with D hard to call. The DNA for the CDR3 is TGTGCCAGCAGTTTAGAGCAGGAGGATACGCAGTATTTT. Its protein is CASSLEQEDTQYF.